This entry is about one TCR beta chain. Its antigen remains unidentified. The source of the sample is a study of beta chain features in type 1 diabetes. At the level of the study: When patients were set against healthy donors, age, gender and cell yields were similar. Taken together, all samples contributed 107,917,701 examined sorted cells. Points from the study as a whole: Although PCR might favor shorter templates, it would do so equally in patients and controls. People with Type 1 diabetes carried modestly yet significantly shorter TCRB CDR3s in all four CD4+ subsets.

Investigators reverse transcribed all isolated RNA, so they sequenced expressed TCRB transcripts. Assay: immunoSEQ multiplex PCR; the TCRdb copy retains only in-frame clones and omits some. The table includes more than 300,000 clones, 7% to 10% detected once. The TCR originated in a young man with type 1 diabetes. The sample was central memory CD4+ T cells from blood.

CDR3 loop: CASSLAGGDTQYF. In DNA, the CDR3 is TGTGCCAGCAGCTTAGCGGGGGGAGATACGCAGTATTTT. The chain recombines TRBV7-2 with TRBJ2-3, with D perhaps TRBD2 (6 bases). Germline CDR1 SGHTA, CDR2 FQGNSA. Trimming shortened V by 0 bases and J by 5 bases, and 6 bases separated the two germline ends. The length of the CDR3 is 13 residues.